The 20 T cell receptor beta chains below were found in one sample sequenced in a study of graft-versus-host responses after intestinal transplantation. For these TCRs, the target antigens are not known. Produced via immunoSEQ multiplex PCR; TCRdb's table is partial and in-frame only. Among more than 70,000 clones listed, around 90% were seen once. The source was unstimulated CD8+ T cells sorted from spleen or lymph node cells, collected before transplant. Receptor source: a human donor who was the organ donor for an intestinal transplant.

V and J are TRBV7-9 and TRBJ1-5; perhaps TRBD1 as D (6 bases). Germline CDR1 is SEHNR and CDR2 is FQNEAQ (reference sequence). This CDR3 has 13 amino acids. Deletions cut 3 bases from V and 5 bases from J, with 8 bases between. The CDR3 protein is CASSLSGDQPQHF. The CDR3 DNA is TGTGCCAGCAGCTTGTCAGGGGATCAGCCCCAGCATTTT.

The DNA for the CDR3 is TGTGCCAGCAGACCCATACCAGAGGGTACTGAAGCTTTCTTT. The encoded protein is CASRPIPEGTEAFF. The J gene is TRBJ1-1, the V gene TRBV28; D gene ambiguous. CDR1 is MDHEN and CDR2 is SYDVKM in the germline V gene. V was clipped by 6 bases and J by 5 bases, with 16 bases between them. This CDR3 comprises 14 residues.

In the case of this clone: The same CDR3 can be traced to other DNA sequences in this sample. This rearrangement joins TRBV12-5 to TRBJ1-5; TRBD1 matches 7 bases. The J segment lost 4 bases and the V segment lost 6 bases, leaving 3 bases of the junction unmatched. The CDR3 extends over 13 amino acids. The V gene's germline CDR1 is LGHNT and CDR2 FRNRAP. This chain's CDR3 is CASGRQGNQPQHF. CDR3 nucleotide sequence: TGTGCTAGTGGACGACAGGGAAATCAGCCCCAGCATTTT.

The chain recombines TRBV9 with TRBJ2-5, with 9 bases matching TRBD1. Matching the DNA end better, TRBJ2-7 makes the J call doubtful. The CDR3 length is 17 residues. CDR1 is SGDLS, CDR2 YYNGEE, per germline. Here the CDR3 reads CASSVGAGSGQGYEQYF. For the CDR3, the DNA is TGTGCCAGCAGCGTAGGGGCGGGGTCAGGACAGGGGTACGAGCAGTACTTC.

V and J are TRBV2 and TRBJ2-7; 8 positions match TRBD1. This CDR3 spans 14 amino acids. The V gene end was trimmed by 5 bases and the J gene end by 6 bases; junction bases not matched to a gene: 9. Germline V gives CDR1 SNHLY, CDR2 FYNNEI. CDR3 residues: CASSFDRGSVEQYF. CDR3 DNA sequence: TGTGCCAGCAGTTTCGACAGGGGATCGGTCGAGCAGTACTTC.

The rearrangement uses TRBV10-3 and TRBJ1-1, with D perhaps matching TRBD1 (6 bases). V lost 4 bases and J lost 3, with 15 bases in between. The germline CDR1 and CDR2 sequences are ENHRY and SYGVKD. This CDR3 is built from 15 residues. CDR3 nucleotide sequence: TGTGCCATCAGTGGAGGGGACACGTTTTACACTGAAGCTTTCTTT. Its translation: CAISGGDTFYTEAFF.

This clone was detected once. The rearrangement links TRBV4-1 to TRBJ1-1; D unclear. From germline, CDR1 is MGHRA and CDR2 YSYEKL. V lost 3 bases to trimming and J lost 1 base, with 6 bases between them. CDR3 size: 13 residues. The CDR3 DNA is TGCGCCAGCAGCCAGGGCGCGAACACTGAAGCTTTCTTT. This translates into CASSQGANTEAFF.

The chain has TRBV4-3 and TRBJ2-3, with TRBD1 matching over 8 bases. With V trimmed by 8 bases and J by 1 base, 8 bases remained unmatched. The germline gives CDR1 LGHNA, CDR2 YSLEER. There are 15 residues in the CDR3. The chain's CDR3 is CASLNPGGCTDTQYF. In DNA, the CDR3 is TGCGCCAGCCTCAACCCAGGGGGCTGCACAGATACGCAGTATTTT.

The chain employs TRBV30 and TRBJ1-4; D call uncertain. The germline CDR1 and CDR2 sequences are GTSNPN and SVGIG (reference sequence). V lost 6 bases to trimming and J lost 8 bases, with 7 bases between them. The CDR3 extends over 10 amino acids. The CDR3 loop reads CACGGEKLFF. CDR3 DNA: TGTGCCTGCGGAGGGGAAAAACTGTTTTTT.

On this clone: An end of the junction differs from the germline gene, which may be a read error. The rearrangement joins TRBV4-1 to TRBJ2-2, with 13 bases that match TRBD2. Germline lookup yields CDR1 MGHRA and CDR2 YSYEKL. The CDR3 is 14 amino acids. The DNA for the CDR3 is TGCGCCAGCGGGGGACTAGCGGGGCCCGGGGGGCTGTTTTTT. Protein sequence: CASGGLAGPGGLFF.

The V gene is TRBV4-2, the J gene TRBJ1-1, with a tentative D call TRBD1 (6 bases). Deletions cut 3 bases from V and 4 bases from J, with 12 bases between. This CDR3 has 14 amino acids. Per germline, CDR1 LGHNA and CDR2 YNFKEQ. CDR3 loop: CASSQEDSFTEAFF. CDR3 sequence (DNA): TGTGCCAGCAGCCAGGAGGACAGCTTCACTGAAGCTTTCTTT.

This CDR3 is CASSASGKISHGYTF. In nucleotides, the CDR3 is TGTGCCAGCAGCGCCTCGGGGAAGATTTCTCATGGCTACACCTTC. The J gene is TRBJ1-2, the V gene TRBV7-6; D not certain. Germline CDR1 reads SGHVS; CDR2 reads FNYEAQ. The ends were cut back, 5 bases at V and 6 bases at J, with 19 bases in the middle. The CDR3 contains 15 residues.

The table lists this clone with a few counts. The gene calls are TRBV19 and TRBJ1-3; tentative D call: TRBD1 (5 bases). The V end lost 6 bases, the J end lost 3 bases, and 12 bases lay between the germline ends. CDR3 length: 14 amino acids. Germline CDR1 reads LNHDA; CDR2 reads SQIVND (reference sequence). The CDR3 here is CASSPTGDGNTIYF. The CDR3 DNA reads TGTGCCAGTAGCCCAACAGGTGATGGAAACACCATATATTTT.

The chain employs TRBV19 and TRBJ1-1, with no clear D. Trimming left V 5 bases short and J 0 bases short, with 16 bases between. The germline V gene has CDR1 LNHDA and CDR2 SQIVND (reference sequence). This CDR3 spans 16 amino acids. CDR3 amino acids: CASSSHLVDLNTEAFF. The CDR3 nucleotides read TGTGCCAGTAGTTCCCATTTAGTCGACTTGAACACTGAAGCTTTCTTT.

In this sample, this clone turned up once. This chain connects TRBV2 to TRBJ1-2; 7 bases match TRBD1. The CDR3 has 12 amino acids. Per the germline V gene, CDR1 is SNHLY and CDR2 is FYNNEI. Trimming removed 11 bases from V and 8 bases from J; junction bases left unmatched: 11. In DNA, the CDR3 is TGTGCCGGAGAACAGGGGAATGGCGGCTACACCTTC. Translation gives CAGEQGNGGYTF.

The sample holds a few counts of this clone. The genes are TRBV27 and TRBJ1-3, with 9 positions matching TRBD1. The junction had 5 bases not matched to a gene; V was cut back by 6 bases and J by 8 bases. The germline gives CDR1 MNHEY, CDR2 SMNVEV (reference sequence). This CDR3 has 13 amino acids. DNA of the CDR3: TGTGCCAGCAGCGCGGACAGGGGTGACACCATATATTTT. As protein: CASSADRGDTIYF.

This clone came up once. The V and J genes are TRBV5-5 and TRBJ2-7; D unclear. V was cut by 5 bases and J by 3 bases, with 21 bases left in between. This CDR3 has 16 amino acids. Germline CDR1 and CDR2: SGHKS and YYEKEE (reference sequence). The CDR3 region has the DNA TGTGCCAGCAGTCGCGTCCGAGTAAGCCAAAGCTACGAGCAGTACTTC. Translated, it gives CASSRVRVSQSYEQYF.

The chain couples TRBV19 to TRBJ1-1; D uncertain. Germline loops: CDR1 LNHDA, CDR2 SQIVND (reference sequence). The CDR3 contains 8 residues. V dropped 9 bases and J dropped 8 bases, with 4 bases sitting between them. The CDR3 nucleotides read TGTGCCAGCGTAGAAGCTTTCTTT. It is translated as CASVEAFF.

The genes are TRBV2 and TRBJ2-1; TRBD2 aligns across 8 bases. The germline V gene has CDR1 SNHLY and CDR2 FYNNEI. This CDR3 comprises 16 residues. J was trimmed by 4 bases and V by 3 bases; bases with no gene match: 8. CDR3 coding DNA: TGTGCCAGCAGTGAGGGTAGCGGGGCCCTTTACAATGAGCAGTTCTTC. Translation gives CASSEGSGALYNEQFF.

Worth noting for this clone: One end of the junction varies from germline; a read error may be responsible. Other DNA sequences in the same sample also yield this CDR3. J is TRBJ2-7 and V is TRBV2; TRBD2 matches 8 bases. The CDR3 covers 15 residues. Germline CDR1 and CDR2: SNHLY and FYNNEI. CDR3 coding DNA: TGTGCCAGCAGTGCGAGGTTAGCGGGGCCCTATGAGCAGTACTTC. Its protein product is CASSARLAGPYEQYF. Looking up the rest from reference TRBV2 and TRBJ2-7 gives the full variable domain: EPEVTQTPSHQVTQMGQEVILRCVPISNHLYFYWYRQILGQKVEFLVSFYNNEISEKSEIFDDQFSVERPDGSNFTLKIRSTKLEDSAMYFCASSARLAGPYEQYFGPGTRLTVT.